The rows below give T cell receptor beta chains drawn from one sample of a study of blood T cells in healthy people across ages. TCRdb analysed the 5' RACE reads with MiXCR anew, one entry per CDR3 protein. This table holds around 500,000 distinct CDR3 sequences, 47% found once. Sequenced material: blood. All receptors come from a man older than 75 in good health. Each CDR3 is given with its conserved first and last residue. A D gene is named only where the DNA matches it firmly. Clone size, where shown, is once, few, many, or a class for clones that have expanded.

j_gene	abundance	v_gene	d_gene	CDR3aa	CDR3nt
TRBJ2-7	NA	TRBV27	TRBD1	CASSFPTGGRYEQYF	TGTGCCAGCAGTTTCCCCACAGGGGGCAGGTACGAGCAGTACTTC
TRBJ2-3	NA	TRBV9	TRBD2	CASSVRTSATDTQYF	TGTGCCAGCAGCGTCAGGACTAGCGCGACAGATACGCAGTATTTT
TRBJ2-7	NA	TRBV5-1	TRBD2	CASRPGTSGGANYEQYF	TGCGCCAGCAGGCCCGGGACTAGCGGGGGAGCAAACTACGAGCAGTACTTC
TRBJ1-1	few	TRBV9	NA	CASSGPTGEAFF	TGTGCCAGCAGCGGACCGACGGGTGAAGCTTTCTTT
TRBJ2-7	few	TRBV2	NA	CASTRAPTYEQYF	TGTGCCAGCACCCGGGCCCCGACTTACGAGCAGTACTTC
TRBJ2-3	few	TRBV9	TRBD2	CASSVGTSGRSTDTQYF	TGTGCCAGCAGCGTAGGGACTAGCGGGAGGAGCACAGATACGCAGTATTTT
TRBJ2-5	NA	TRBV27	NA	CASSLQPPGLGETQYF	TGTGCCAGCAGTTTACAGCCTCCGGGTCTGGGAGAGACCCAGTACTTC
TRBJ2-5	once	TRBV21-1	NA	CASSKGHGQYF	TGTGCCAGCAGCAAAGGACATGGGCAGTACTTC
TRBJ2-1	few	TRBV11-2	TRBD2	CASSAHGRAYDNEQFF	TGTGCCAGCAGCGCCCACGGGAGGGCCTATGACAATGAGCAGTTCTTC
TRBJ1-5	NA	TRBV27	TRBD1	CASSYGGDRGNQPQHF	TGTGCCAGCAGTTATGGCGGGGACAGGGGCAATCAGCCCCAGCATTTT
TRBJ1-2	NA	TRBV7-2	NA	CASSLNRDRPYGYTF	TGTGCCAGCAGCCTCAATCGCGACAGACCCTATGGCTACACCTTC
TRBJ1-6	NA	TRBV20-1	NA	CSASPVNGDSPLHF	TGCAGTGCTAGCCCGGTGAACGGGGATTCACCCCTCCACTTT
TRBJ2-1	few	TRBV29-1	NA	CSVEGTADEQFF	TGCAGCGTCGAAGGGACTGCCGATGAGCAGTTCTTC
TRBJ1-1	NA	TRBV29-1	NA	CSVAQSVNTEAFF	TGCAGCGTTGCACAGTCCGTGAACACTGAAGCTTTCTTT
TRBJ2-6	NA	TRBV4-3	TRBD1	CASSQGTGSAGANVLTF	TGCGCCAGCAGCCAAGGGACAGGGAGTGCTGGGGCCAACGTCCTGACTTTC
TRBJ1-3	NA	TRBV20-1	NA	CSAREDQGWRNTIYF	TGCAGTGCTAGAGAGGACCAGGGGTGGAGAAACACCATATATTTT
TRBJ2-2	NA	TRBV20-1	NA	CSASKGLNTGELFF	TGCAGTGCTAGTAAGGGGTTGAACACCGGGGAGCTGTTTTTT
TRBJ1-1	few	TRBV11-1	NA	CASSFSANTEAFF	TGTGCCAGCAGCTTTTCGGCGAACACTGAAGCTTTCTTT
TRBJ1-2	once	TRBV4-3	TRBD1	CASSQDTGGKPYTF	TGCGCCAGCAGCCAAGATACAGGGGGAAAGCCGTACACCTTC
TRBJ2-7	NA	TRBV9	TRBD2	CASSVDGRYEQYF	TGTGCCAGCAGCGTAGACGGGAGGTACGAGCAGTACTTC
TRBJ2-1	NA	TRBV6-6	TRBD1	CAGSYGGQTYQETQFF	TGTGCCGGCAGTTATGGGGGACAGACGTACCAAGAGACCCAGTTCTTC
TRBJ2-1	NA	TRBV12-3/TRBV12-4	TRBD1	CAGHRDRGSNEQFF	TGTGCCGGCCACCGGGACAGGGGTTCAAATGAGCAGTTCTTC
TRBJ2-3	many	TRBV6-5	NA	CASSWAGLSMGDTQYF	TGTGCCAGCAGTTGGGCTGGCTTGAGTATGGGAGATACGCAGTATTTT
TRBJ2-1	NA	TRBV11-2	NA	CASSLRPPGGVPYNEQFF	TGTGCCAGCAGCTTAAGGCCCCCCGGCGGGGTCCCCTACAATGAGCAGTTCTTC
TRBJ2-2	NA	TRBV3-1	NA	CASSQLARPGELFF	TGTGCCAGCAGCCAATTGGCACGACCCGGGGAGCTGTTTTTT
TRBJ2-1	many	TRBV6-5	NA	CASSYSGGQSGLFF	TGTGCCAGCAGTTACTCGGGGGGCCAGTCCGGTCTGTTCTTC
TRBJ2-5	NA	TRBV28	NA	CASSSGGSAETQYF	TGTGCCAGCAGTTCAGGGGGGAGTGCGGAGACCCAGTACTTC
TRBJ2-1	NA	TRBV14	NA	CASSGTLRAYNEQFF	TGTGCCAGCAGCGGGACTCTGAGGGCCTACAATGAGCAGTTCTTC
TRBJ1-4	NA	TRBV9	NA	CASSVGSGTNEKLFF	TGTGCCAGCAGCGTAGGGTCGGGGACGAATGAAAAACTGTTTTTT